The text below deals with one T cell receptor (beta chain). What this receptor recognizes is not known. No base quality information exists; no much larger clone differs at one position. The method behind the library was the immunoSEQ multiplex PCR assay. Regarding the original processing steps: Shannon entropy, which takes clonal size distribution into account, was used to quantify repertoire diversity. The Gini-Simpson index (Simpson_1-D) was used to measure inequality in clonotype distribution. TCRdb limited this immuneACCESS table to in-frame rearrangements with V and J called. A share of clones is missing; checked studies link under half to unresolved V genes, and the rest is unexplained. V and J calls and clone size are given by that table; D and trimming were obtained from the DNA. The sample includes 25,000 to 30,000 clones, with around 83% observed a single time. The biggest ten clones account for approximately 2.3% of the sample.

The data were taken from a study of stem cell transplantation in POMP-related autoinflammatory disease (dated by TCRdb to about 2021). For the wider study: The study hypothesis was that defective thymoproteasomes impair MHC class I-dependent CD8+ T-cell differentiation and positive selection, which skews the TRB repertoire. To find out how POMP deficiency affects T-cell receptor beta repertoire diversity and CDR3 characteristics, high-throughput TRB sequencing was used. Prior to transplant, the patients had skewing toward CD4+ naive T cells, low CD8+ T-cell proportions, and reduced T-cell cytokine secretion. Study-level results and caveats: Across all analyzed T-cell subsets, PRAID patients tended toward lower TRB diversity and higher clonality. A restricted number of unique TRB V-J gene pairings was observed in PRAID patients. Statistical significance for the trend toward lower diversity and increased clonality in PRAID patients was reached only for regulatory T cells.

This specimen's time point label, interpreted: before hematopoietic stem cell transplant. PRAID was marked by prominent immunodeficiency together with autoinflammation. Before TRB sequencing, T-cell subsets (conventional T cells, CD8+ T cells, regulatory T cells, T follicular helper cells) were sorted. Per the germline V gene, MDHEN is the CDR1 and SYDVKM is the CDR2. Here V drops 8 bases and J drops 5 bases, and the junction holds 3 bases not matched to any gene. Taken from cysteine to phenylalanine, the CDR3 has 12 residues. Of the read, only the CDR3 DNA is kept; its 36 bases are in frame from base 1.

This receptor was taken from a human donor with POMP-related autoinflammation and immune dysregulation (PRAID). Sequences were derived from CD4+ T cells from PBMCs, sampled before stem cell transplantation. This chain joins TRBV28 to TRBJ1-2; TRBD1 matches 9 bases in the middle. The encoded CDR3 is CASLDRGYGYTF. At the DNA level, the sequence is TGTGCCAGCTTGGACAGGGGATATGGCTACACCTTC.